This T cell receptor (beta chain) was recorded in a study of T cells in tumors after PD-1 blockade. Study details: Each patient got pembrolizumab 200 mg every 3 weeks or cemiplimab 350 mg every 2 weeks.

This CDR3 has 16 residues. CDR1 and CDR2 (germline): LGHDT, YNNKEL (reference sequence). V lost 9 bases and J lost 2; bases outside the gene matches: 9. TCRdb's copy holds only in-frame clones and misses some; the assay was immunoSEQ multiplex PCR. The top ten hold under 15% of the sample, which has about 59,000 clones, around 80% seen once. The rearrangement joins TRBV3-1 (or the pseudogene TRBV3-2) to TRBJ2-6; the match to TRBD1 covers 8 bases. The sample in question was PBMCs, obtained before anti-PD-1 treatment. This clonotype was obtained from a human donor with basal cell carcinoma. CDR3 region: CASRQGLQAGANVLTF. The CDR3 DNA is TGTGCCAGTAGACAGGGGCTTCAGGCTGGGGCCAACGTCCTGACTTTC.